Below, 3 T cell receptor beta chains from the same sample are listed, as sequenced in a study of T cell repertoires in cytomegalovirus infection (dated by TCRdb to between 2018 and 2021). What these receptors recognize is not known. These reads were obtained on an Illumina HiSeq 1500. TCRdb reworked the public reads: Q25 trimming with fastp, MiXCR clone assembly, productive beta chains retained. CDR3 protein sequences are deduplicated, and each keeps its most common genes and DNA. The sample has about half a million distinct CDR3 sequences on record, roughly 34% of them singletons. The top ten constitute 17% of the sample. This specimen's treatment or condition label, interpreted: in vitro stimulation with specific CMV peptide epitopes to enrich CMV-specific T cells. The material was cultured PBMCs, obtained from culture after CMV antigen stimulation. The receptors originated from a human donor in good health (CMV status not recorded). Some clones in this sample may be carry-over from other donors' samples.

CDR3 bases: TGTGCCTGGAGGTATTCTAGCGGGAGTAGCGAGCAGTACTTC. Amino acid sequence: CAWRYSSGSSEQYF. The chain couples TRBV30 to TRBJ2-7; TRBD2 matches at 10 bases. This CDR3 has 14 amino acids. Germline trimming cut 3 bases from V and 6 bases from J; bases unmatched to any gene: 8. The germline CDR1 and CDR2 sequences are GTSNPN and SVGIG (reference sequence).

The gene calls are TRBV28 and TRBJ2-2, with 8 bases that match TRBD1. V shed 10 bases and J 6 bases; nucleotides not matched to a gene: 13. The CDR3 sequence is 15 residues long. Germline lookup yields CDR1 MDHEN and CDR2 SYDVKM. The CDR3: CATDSTGEYSGELFF. Written as DNA, the CDR3 is TGTGCCACCGATTCGACAGGGGAATACTCCGGGGAGCTGTTTTTT. Looking up the rest from reference TRBV28 and TRBJ2-2 gives the full variable domain: DVKVTQSSRYLVKRTGEKVFLECVQDMDHENMFWYRQDPGLGLRLIYFSYDVKMKEKGDIPEGYSVSREKKERFSLILESASTNQTSMYLCATDSTGEYSGELFFGEGSRLTVL.

This clonotype showed up just a few times. The rearrangement links TRBV12-3 or TRBV12-4 to TRBJ2-4; weak D call: TRBD1 (5 bases). CDR3 size: 15 residues. Trimming pared 7 bases from V and 2 bases from J, leaving 15 bases between. CDR3 nucleotide sequence: TGTGCCAGCACCGACCAGCAGGGTCCCAAAAACATTCAGTACTTC. Protein: CASTDQQGPKNIQYF.